The present T cell receptor beta chain was sequenced within a study of regulatory T cells in long-lasting Graves disease. To make TCR beta libraries, researchers used iRepertoire HTBI primers and Arm-PCR of CDR3 regions. TCRdb itself ran the multiplex PCR reads through MiXCR, one entry per CDR3 protein. The sample gives 500,000 or so distinct CDR3 sequences, more than 15% of which show up once; 25% is in the top ten. Time point meaning: newly diagnosed GD, antithyroid drugs for less than 3 months. The TCR library used RNA extracted from PBMCs. EDTA tubes received nine milliliters of collected peripheral blood. These data were also reused for a study on T cells in Graves' hyperthyroidism and ophthalmopathy. That study adds: Clinical symptoms, serum thyroxine and TRAb, thyroid ultrasound and orbital computed tomography together formed the diagnostic basis. An initial round of RT-PCR targeting the TCR CDR3 relied on the HTBI primer set.

The clonotype was recovered from a woman aged 35 to 59 with Graves disease. Sequencing was performed on peripheral blood mononuclear cells (PBMCs), taken at new diagnosis, from a patient treated with antithyroid drugs.

CDR3 in DNA: TGCGCCAGCAGCCCGTCCCCTCTCTCCGGGACAGGGGCGCGGTTTACTGAAGCTTTCTTT. It encodes CASSPSPLSGTGARFTEAFF. This chain connects TRBV4-1 to TRBJ1-1, with TRBD1 matching 10 bases. There are 20 residues in the CDR3. Germline V gene data show CDR1 as MGHRA and CDR2 as YSYEKL. V shed 4 bases and J 5 bases; nucleotides not matched to a gene: 22.